This TCR beta chain was sequenced in a study of T cells in Graves' hyperthyroidism and ophthalmopathy. Amplified regions were TCR beta CDR3 sequences from RNA transcripts. HTBI primers drove first-round RT-PCR of the TCR CDR3. TCRdb passed the multiplex PCR reads through MiXCR, listing each CDR3 protein once. The table includes 500,000 to 800,000 distinct CDR3 sequences, about 45% detected once. The CDR3 loop spans 16 amino acids. Germline lookup yields CDR1 SNHLY and CDR2 FYNNEI. The V end lost 2 bases, the J end lost 0 bases, and 12 bases lay between the germline ends. The chain joins TRBV2 to TRBJ2-3; D is unclear. The specimen sequenced was peripheral blood or thyroid tissue (not recorded which). This receptor was obtained from an adult man with Graves' disease, either hyperthyroidism or ophthalmopathy (not recorded which). For the CDR3, the DNA is TGTGCCAGCAGTGAACAGAGGCTGCCTAGCACAGATACGCAGTATTTT. Translated: CASSEQRLPSTDTQYF.